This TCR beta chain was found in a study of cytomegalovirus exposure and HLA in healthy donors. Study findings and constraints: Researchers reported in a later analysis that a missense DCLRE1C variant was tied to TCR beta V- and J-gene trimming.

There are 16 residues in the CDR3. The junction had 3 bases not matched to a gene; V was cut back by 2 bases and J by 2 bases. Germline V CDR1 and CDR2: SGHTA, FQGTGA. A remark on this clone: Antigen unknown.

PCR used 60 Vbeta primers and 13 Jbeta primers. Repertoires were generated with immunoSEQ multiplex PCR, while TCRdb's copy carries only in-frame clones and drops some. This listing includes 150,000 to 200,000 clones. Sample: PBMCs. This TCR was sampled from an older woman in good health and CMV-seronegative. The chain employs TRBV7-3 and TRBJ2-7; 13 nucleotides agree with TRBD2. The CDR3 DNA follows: TGTGCCAGCAGCTTACTGGGGACTAGCGGGGCCTACGAGCAGTACTTC. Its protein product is CASSLLGTSGAYEQYF.